This T cell receptor (beta chain) was sequenced in a study of OX40 agonist ivuxolimab in advanced cancers. Study-wide results and caveats: Expanded clones belonging to CD8+ T cells outnumbered, on average, those of CD4+.

The CDR3 extends over 12 amino acids. Deletions cut 6 bases from V and 8 bases from J, with 12 bases between. Germline CDR1 is KGHSH and CDR2 is LQKENI. Profiling relied on immunoSEQ multiplex PCR, and the TCRdb table lists in-frame clones only, not all of them. The table shows 90,000 or so clones, with 75% to 95% occurring only once. On this clone: Its antigen remains unidentified.

Sequencing used CD4+ or CD8+ T cells sorted from blood, obtained in a trial of the OX40 agonist ivuxolimab. The receptor was isolated from an adult with an advanced solid tumor such as melanoma, head and neck, liver or kidney cancer. The J gene is TRBJ2-3, the V gene TRBV18; D remains ambiguous. CDR3 loop: CASSPEDSTQYF. The CDR3 DNA reads as TGTGCCAGCTCCCCAGAGGATAGTACGCAGTATTTT.